Following are 5 T cell receptor beta chains from one sample sequenced in a study of CD8 T cells in Susac syndrome (dated by TCRdb to between 2018 and 2020). Library prep was done by the immunoSEQ multiplex PCR assay. RNA was extracted using the RNeasy kit, and roughly 0.5 to 1 microgram was reverse transcribed with random hexamers. Starting from the raw public reads, TCRdb applied fastp trimming at Q25, assembled clones with MiXCR and retained in-frame beta chains. Each record represents a unique CDR3 protein, reported with the most common genes and DNA among its rows. The sample table holds nearly 110,000 distinct CDR3 sequences, of which approximately 94% were seen once. The ten largest clones add up to around 0.41% of the sample. Sequencing was performed on CD8+ T cells from PBMCs. These receptors were taken from a human donor with Susac syndrome.

The J gene is TRBJ1-2, the V gene TRBV23-1; no clear D. TRBV23-1 is filed as an ORF, its function uncertain. The V end was cut by 0 bases, the J end by 3 bases, with 17 bases between. This CDR3 comprises 17 residues. CDR3 in amino acids: CASSQSNRTTIYYGYTF. CDR3 coding DNA: TGCGCCAGCAGTCAATCAAACAGAACGACGATATACTATGGCTACACCTTC.

The chain couples TRBV21-1 to TRBJ2-1; the listed D gene, TRBD2, was not tested against the DNA. TRBV21-1 is a documented pseudogene. The CDR3 sequence is 16 residues long. The CDR3 loop is CASSKGSGLAFNEQFF. CDR3 coding DNA: TGTGCCAGCAGCAAAGGCTCGGGACTAGCGTTCAATGAGCAGTTCTTC.

The chain is built from TRBV9 and TRBJ1-1, with D perhaps matching TRBD1 (6 bases). Trimming removed 2 bases from V and 3 bases from J, with 11 bases in between. Per germline, CDR1 SGDLS and CDR2 YYNGEE. The CDR3 is 14 residues long. CDR3 DNA: TGTGCCAGCAGCGTTTACAGGGAGGACACTGAAGCTTTCTTT. Translated, it gives CASSVYREDTEAFF. The entire variable domain, with the rest obtained from reference TRBV9 and TRBJ1-1, is as follows: DSGVTQTPKHLITATGQRVTLRCSPRSGDLSVYWYQQSLDQGLQFLIQYYNGEERAKGNILERFSAQQFPDLHSELNLSSLELGDSALYFCASSVYREDTEAFFGQGTRLTVV.

The CDR3 spells CSVQQGGRGTEAFF. CDR3 nucleotide sequence: TGCAGCGTCCAACAGGGGGGGCGGGGGACTGAAGCTTTCTTT. This chain joins TRBV29-1 and TRBJ1-1; 8 bases fit TRBD1. This CDR3 has 14 residues. In germline, CDR1 is SQVTM, CDR2 ANQGSEA. V shed 6 bases, J shed 5 bases, and the junction held 11 bases outside the gene matches.

V gene TRBV12-3 or TRBV12-4 combines with J gene TRBJ2-5, with D possibly matching TRBD1 (6 bases). The CDR3 covers 13 residues. Trimming cost V 7 bases and J 6 bases, with 15 bases left between them. This chain's CDR3 is CASTLGGGQTQYF. CDR3 DNA: TGTGCCAGCACCCTAGGGGGTGGCCAGACCCAGTACTTC.